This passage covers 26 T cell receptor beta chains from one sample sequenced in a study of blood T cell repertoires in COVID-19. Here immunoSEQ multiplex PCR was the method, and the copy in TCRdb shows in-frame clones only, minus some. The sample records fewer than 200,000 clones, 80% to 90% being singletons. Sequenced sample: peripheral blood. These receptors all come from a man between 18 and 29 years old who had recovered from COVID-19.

CDR3 coding DNA: TGTGCCAGCAGCAACCCCGGGACAGGCACCTACGAGCAGTACTTC. It is translated as CASSNPGTGTYEQYF. The gene calls are TRBV7-8 and TRBJ2-7; 8 bases align to TRBD1. The germline V gene encodes CDR1 SGHVS and CDR2 FQNEAQ. The CDR3 totals 15 residues. The J segment lost 2 bases and the V segment lost 5 bases, leaving 8 bases of the junction unmatched. Full variable domain (missing parts from reference TRBV7-8 and TRBJ2-7): GAGVSQSPRYKVAKRGQDVALRCDPISGHVSLFWYQQALGQGPEFLTYFQNEAQLDKSGLPSDRFFAERPEGSVSTLKIQRTQQEDSAVYLCASSNPGTGTYEQYFGPGTRLTVT.

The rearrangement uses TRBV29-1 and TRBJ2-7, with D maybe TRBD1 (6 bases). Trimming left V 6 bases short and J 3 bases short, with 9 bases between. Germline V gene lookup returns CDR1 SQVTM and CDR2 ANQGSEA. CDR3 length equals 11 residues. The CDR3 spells CSVRDNYEQYF. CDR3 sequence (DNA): TGCAGCGTCCGGGACAACTACGAGCAGTACTTC.

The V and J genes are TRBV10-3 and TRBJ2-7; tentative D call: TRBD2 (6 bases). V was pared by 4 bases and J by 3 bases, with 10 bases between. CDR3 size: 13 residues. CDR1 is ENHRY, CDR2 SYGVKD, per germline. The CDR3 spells CAISAFGGYEQYF. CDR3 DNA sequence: TGTGCCATCAGTGCCTTCGGGGGCTACGAGCAGTACTTC.

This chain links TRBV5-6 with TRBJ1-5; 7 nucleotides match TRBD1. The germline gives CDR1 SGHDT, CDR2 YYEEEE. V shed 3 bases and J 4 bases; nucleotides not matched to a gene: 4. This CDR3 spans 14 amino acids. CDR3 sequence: CASSSGTVNQPQHF. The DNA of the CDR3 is TGTGCCAGCAGCTCCGGGACAGTTAATCAGCCCCAGCATTTT.

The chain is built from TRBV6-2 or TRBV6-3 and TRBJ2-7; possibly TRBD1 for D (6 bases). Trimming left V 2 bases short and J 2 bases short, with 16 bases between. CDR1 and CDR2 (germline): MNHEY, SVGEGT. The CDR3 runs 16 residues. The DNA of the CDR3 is TGTGCCAGCAGTTACGGCAGGGGATCCCTGACCTACGAGCAGTACTTC. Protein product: CASSYGRGSLTYEQYF.

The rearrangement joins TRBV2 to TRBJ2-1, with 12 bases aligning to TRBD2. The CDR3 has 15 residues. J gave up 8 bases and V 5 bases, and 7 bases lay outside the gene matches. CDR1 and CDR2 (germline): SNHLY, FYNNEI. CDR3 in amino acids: CASSSLAGGVHEQFF. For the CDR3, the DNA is TGTGCCAGCAGTTCTCTAGCGGGGGGGGTCCATGAGCAGTTCTTC.

DNA for the CDR3: TGTGCCAGCAGCCAGGACACGGTTGCCTACGAGCAGTACTTC. Residues: CASSQDTVAYEQYF. The V gene is TRBV3-1 (or the pseudogene TRBV3-2), the J gene TRBJ2-7; tentative D call: TRBD1 (5 bases). The CDR3 has 14 residues. The germline V and J ends were trimmed by 3 bases and 2 bases, with 11 bases remaining between them. Per the germline V gene, CDR1 is LGHDT and CDR2 is YNNKEL (reference sequence).

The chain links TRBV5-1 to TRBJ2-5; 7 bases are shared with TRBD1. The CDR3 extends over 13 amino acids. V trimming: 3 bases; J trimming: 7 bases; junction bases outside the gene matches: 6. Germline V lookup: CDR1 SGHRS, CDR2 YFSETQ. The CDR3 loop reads CASSSRAGGTQYF. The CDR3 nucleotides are TGCGCCAGCAGCTCTAGGGCAGGGGGGACCCAGTACTTC.

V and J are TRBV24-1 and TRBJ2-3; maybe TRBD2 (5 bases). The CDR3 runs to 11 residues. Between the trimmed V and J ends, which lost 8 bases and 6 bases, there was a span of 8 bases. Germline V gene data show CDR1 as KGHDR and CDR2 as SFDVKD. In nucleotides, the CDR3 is TGTGCCACCATGGGCGGGGATACGCAGTATTTT. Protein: CATMGGDTQYF.

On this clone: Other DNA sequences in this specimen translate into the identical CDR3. The CDR3 spells CATSRDRGETQYF. The CDR3 coding sequence is TGTGCCACCAGCAGAGATCGGGGAGAGACCCAGTACTTC. The rearrangement joins TRBV15 to TRBJ2-5; a possible D gene is TRBD2 (5 bases). CDR3 length: 13 amino acids. Germline V lookup: CDR1 LNHNV, CDR2 YYDKDF (reference sequence). Trimming pared 0 bases from V and 4 bases from J, leaving 6 bases between.

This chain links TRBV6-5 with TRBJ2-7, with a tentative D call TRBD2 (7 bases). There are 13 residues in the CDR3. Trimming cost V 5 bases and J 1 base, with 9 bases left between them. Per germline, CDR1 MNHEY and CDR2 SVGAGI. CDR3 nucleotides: TGTGCCAGCAGTAGCGGGACATCCTACGAGCAGTACTTC. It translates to CASSSGTSYEQYF.

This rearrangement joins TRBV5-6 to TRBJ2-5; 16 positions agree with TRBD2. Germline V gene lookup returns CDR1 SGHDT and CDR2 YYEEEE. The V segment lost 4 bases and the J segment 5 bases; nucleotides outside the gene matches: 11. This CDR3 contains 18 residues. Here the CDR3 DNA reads TGTGCCAGCAGCCCCTTCGGGACTAGCGGGAGGGCCGGGGAGACCCAGTACTTC. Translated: CASSPFGTSGRAGETQYF.

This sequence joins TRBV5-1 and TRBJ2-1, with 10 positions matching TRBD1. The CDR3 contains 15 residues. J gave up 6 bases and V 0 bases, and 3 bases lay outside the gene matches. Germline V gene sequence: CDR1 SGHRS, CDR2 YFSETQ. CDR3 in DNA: TGCGCCAGCAGCTTGGGGGGACAGGGGACCAATGAGCAGTTCTTC. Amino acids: CASSLGGQGTNEQFF. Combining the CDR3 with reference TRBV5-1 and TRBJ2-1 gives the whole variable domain KAGVTQTPRYLIKTRGQQVTLSCSPISGHRSVSWYQQTPGQGLQFLFEYFSETQRNKGNFPGRFSGRQFSNSRSEMNVSTLELGDSALYLCASSLGGQGTNEQFFGPGTRLTVL.

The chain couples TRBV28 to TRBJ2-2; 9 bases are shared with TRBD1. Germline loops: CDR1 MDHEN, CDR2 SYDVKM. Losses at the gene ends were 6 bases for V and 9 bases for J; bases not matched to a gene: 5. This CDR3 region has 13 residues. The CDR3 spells CASRSQGARELFF. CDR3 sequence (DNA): TGTGCCAGCAGGTCACAGGGGGCGCGGGAGCTGTTTTTT.

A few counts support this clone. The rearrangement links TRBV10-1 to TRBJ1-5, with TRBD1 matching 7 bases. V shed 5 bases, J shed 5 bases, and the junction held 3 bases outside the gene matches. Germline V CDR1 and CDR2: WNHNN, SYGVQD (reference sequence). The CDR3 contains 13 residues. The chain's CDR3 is CASSQTGDQPQHF. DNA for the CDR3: TGCGCCAGCAGTCAAACAGGGGATCAGCCCCAGCATTTT.

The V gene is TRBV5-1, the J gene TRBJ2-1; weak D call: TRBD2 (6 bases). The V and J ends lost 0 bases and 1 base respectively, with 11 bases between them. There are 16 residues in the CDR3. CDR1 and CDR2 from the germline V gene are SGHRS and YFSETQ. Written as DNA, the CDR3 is TGCGCCAGCAGCTTGGCTGGAGGGGTTTCCTACAATGAGCAGTTCTTC. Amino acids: CASSLAGGVSYNEQFF.

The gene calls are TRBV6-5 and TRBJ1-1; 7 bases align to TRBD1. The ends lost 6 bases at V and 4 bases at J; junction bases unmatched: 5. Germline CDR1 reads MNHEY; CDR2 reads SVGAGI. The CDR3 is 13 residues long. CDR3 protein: CASRVTGATEAFF. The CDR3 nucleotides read TGTGCCAGCAGGGTAACAGGGGCCACTGAAGCTTTCTTT.

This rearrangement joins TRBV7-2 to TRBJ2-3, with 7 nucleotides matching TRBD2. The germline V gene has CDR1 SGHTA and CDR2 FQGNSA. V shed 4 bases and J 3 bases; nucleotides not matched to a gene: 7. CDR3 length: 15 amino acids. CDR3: CASSSSGVPTDTQYF. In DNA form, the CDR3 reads TGTGCCAGCAGCTCAAGCGGGGTTCCAACAGATACGCAGTATTTT.

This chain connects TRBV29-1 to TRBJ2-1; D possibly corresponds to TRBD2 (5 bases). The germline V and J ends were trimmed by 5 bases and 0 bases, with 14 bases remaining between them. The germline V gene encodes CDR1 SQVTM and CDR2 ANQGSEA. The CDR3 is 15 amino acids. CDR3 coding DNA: TGCAGCGTTAAAATCCCGGGGATCTCCTACAATGAGCAGTTCTTC. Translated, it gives CSVKIPGISYNEQFF.

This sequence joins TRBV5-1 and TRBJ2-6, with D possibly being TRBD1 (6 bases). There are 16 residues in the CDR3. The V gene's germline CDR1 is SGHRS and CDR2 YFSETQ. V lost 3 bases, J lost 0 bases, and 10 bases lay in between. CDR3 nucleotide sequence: TGCGCCAGCAGCTGGACAGCCTACTCTGGGGCCAACGTCCTGACTTTC. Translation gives CASSWTAYSGANVLTF.

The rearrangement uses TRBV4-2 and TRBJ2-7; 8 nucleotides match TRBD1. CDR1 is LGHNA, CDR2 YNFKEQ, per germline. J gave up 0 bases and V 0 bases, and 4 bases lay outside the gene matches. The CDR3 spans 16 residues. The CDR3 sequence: CASSQEDRAFSYEQYF. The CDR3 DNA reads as TGTGCCAGCAGCCAAGAGGACAGGGCCTTCTCCTACGAGCAGTACTTC.

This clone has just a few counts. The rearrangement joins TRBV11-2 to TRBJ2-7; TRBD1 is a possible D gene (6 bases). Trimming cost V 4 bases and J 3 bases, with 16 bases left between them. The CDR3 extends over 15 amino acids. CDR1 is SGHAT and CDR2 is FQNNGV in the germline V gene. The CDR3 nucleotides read TGTGCCAGCAGCTCCGCCCTAACAGGGCGCTACGAGCAGTACTTC. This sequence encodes CASSSALTGRYEQYF.

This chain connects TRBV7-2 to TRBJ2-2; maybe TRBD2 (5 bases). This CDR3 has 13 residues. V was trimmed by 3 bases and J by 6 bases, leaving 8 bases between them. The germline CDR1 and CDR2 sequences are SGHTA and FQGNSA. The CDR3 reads CASSFGLAGELFF. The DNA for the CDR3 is TGTGCCAGCAGCTTCGGACTGGCCGGGGAGCTGTTTTTT.

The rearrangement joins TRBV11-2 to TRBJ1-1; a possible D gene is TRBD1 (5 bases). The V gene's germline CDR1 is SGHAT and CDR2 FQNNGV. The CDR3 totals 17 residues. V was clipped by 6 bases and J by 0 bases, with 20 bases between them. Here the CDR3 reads CASRLPYSTALNTEAFF. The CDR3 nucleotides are TGTGCCAGCAGGTTACCCTACTCGACAGCACTGAACACTGAAGCTTTCTTT.

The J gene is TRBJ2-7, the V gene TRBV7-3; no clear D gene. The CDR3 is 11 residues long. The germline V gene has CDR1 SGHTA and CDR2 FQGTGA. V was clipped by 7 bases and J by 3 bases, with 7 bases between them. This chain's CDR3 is CASTPRYEQYF. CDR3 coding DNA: TGTGCCAGCACCCCCCGCTACGAGCAGTACTTC.

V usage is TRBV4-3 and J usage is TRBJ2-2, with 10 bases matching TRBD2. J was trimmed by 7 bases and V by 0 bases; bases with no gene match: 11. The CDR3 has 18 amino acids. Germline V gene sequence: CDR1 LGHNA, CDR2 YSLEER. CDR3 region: CASSQDVGAGGVVGELFF. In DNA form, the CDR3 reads TGCGCCAGCAGCCAAGATGTTGGAGCGGGAGGGGTGGTCGGGGAGCTGTTTTTT.